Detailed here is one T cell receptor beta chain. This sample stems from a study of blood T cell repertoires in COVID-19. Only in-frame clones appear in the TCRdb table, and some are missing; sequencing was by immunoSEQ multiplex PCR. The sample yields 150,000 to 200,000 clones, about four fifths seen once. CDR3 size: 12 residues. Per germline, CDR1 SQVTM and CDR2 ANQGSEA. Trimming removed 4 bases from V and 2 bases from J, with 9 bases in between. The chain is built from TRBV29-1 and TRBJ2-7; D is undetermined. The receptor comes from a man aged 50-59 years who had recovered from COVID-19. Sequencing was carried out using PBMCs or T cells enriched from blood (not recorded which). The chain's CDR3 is CSVVAGPYEQYF. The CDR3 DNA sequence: TGCAGCGTTGTGGCAGGCCCCTACGAGCAGTACTTC.